Given below is one T cell receptor (beta chain) in context. What it binds is unknown. The sample belongs to a study of OX40 agonist ivuxolimab in advanced cancers. Study at large: Head and neck, renal cell, melanoma or hepatocellular carcinoma were the cancers that dose-escalation patients had. Study-level findings and limits: Certain nonresponders additionally had low normalized T-cell clonal expansion. In CD8+ T cells, expanded clones were on average more numerous than in CD4+.

The germline V gene has CDR1 SNHLY and CDR2 FYNNEI. The CDR3 has 19 amino acids. With 6 bases clipped from V and 4 bases from J, the junction kept 18 bases outside the gene matches. The table came from immunoSEQ multiplex PCR; TCRdb's copy has only in-frame clones and leaves some out. The data hold over 15,000 clones, with approximately 77% observed a single time. This sample comprised CD4+ or CD8+ T cells sorted from blood, obtained in a trial of the OX40 agonist ivuxolimab. The rearrangement joins TRBV2 to TRBJ1-5, with 10 bases lining up with TRBD1. This receptor was taken from an adult with an advanced solid tumor such as melanoma, head and neck, liver or kidney cancer. DNA for the CDR3: TGTGCCAGCAGCGAAACCCCATTCTTGGGACAGGGGCCAAATCAGCCCCAGCATTTT. Translation: CASSETPFLGQGPNQPQHF.